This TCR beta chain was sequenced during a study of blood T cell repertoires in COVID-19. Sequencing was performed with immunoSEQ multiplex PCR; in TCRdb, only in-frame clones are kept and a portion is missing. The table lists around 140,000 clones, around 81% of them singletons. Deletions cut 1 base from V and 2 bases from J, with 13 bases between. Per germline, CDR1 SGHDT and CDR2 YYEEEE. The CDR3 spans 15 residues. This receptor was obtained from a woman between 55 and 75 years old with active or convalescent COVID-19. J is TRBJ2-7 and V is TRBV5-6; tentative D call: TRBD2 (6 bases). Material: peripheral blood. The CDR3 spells CASSLSGEITYEQYV. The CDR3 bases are TGTGCCAGCAGCTTGTCGGGGGAAATTACCTACGAGCAGTACGTC.